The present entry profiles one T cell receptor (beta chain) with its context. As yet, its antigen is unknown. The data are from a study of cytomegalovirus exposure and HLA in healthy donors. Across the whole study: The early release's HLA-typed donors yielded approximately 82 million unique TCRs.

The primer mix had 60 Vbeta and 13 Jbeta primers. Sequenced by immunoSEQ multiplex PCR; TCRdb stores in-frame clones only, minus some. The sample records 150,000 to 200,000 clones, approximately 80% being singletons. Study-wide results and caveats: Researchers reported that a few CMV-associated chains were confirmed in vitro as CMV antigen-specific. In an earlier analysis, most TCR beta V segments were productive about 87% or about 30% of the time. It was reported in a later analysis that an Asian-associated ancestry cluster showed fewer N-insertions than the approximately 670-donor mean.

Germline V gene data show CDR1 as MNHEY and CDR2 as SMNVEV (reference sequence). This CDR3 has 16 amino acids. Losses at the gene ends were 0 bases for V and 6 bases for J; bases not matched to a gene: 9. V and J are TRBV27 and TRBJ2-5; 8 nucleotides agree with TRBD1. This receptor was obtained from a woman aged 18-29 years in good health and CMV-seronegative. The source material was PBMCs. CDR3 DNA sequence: TGTGCCAGCAGTTTATCCAGGACAGGGTCGAGGAAGACCCAGTACTTC. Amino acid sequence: CASSLSRTGSRKTQYF.